This TCR beta chain emerged from a study of neurological immune-mediated disorders (dated by TCRdb to 2018 to 2020). Regarding the study in general: Peripheral blood TCR-beta repertoires from HTLV-I-associated myelopathy (HAM/TSP) patients, multiple sclerosis patients and healthy controls were compared by UMI-based sequencing. The 85 to 110 TCR-beta libraries included longitudinal samples, technical triplicates and paired sorted CD4+ and CD8+ T-cell subsets alongside PBMC samples. Longitudinal HAM/TSP and healthy donors were sampled at 3 time-points each (about 3-40 month intervals). The cohort was made up of 60 to 75 subjects, consisting of around 14 HAM/TSP patients, approximately 35 multiple sclerosis patients and approximately 20 healthy controls. Overall results and qualifications from the work: TCR clonal expansion was greatest in HAM/TSP patients and smallest in MS patients, who ranked below even healthy controls. No identical CDR3 amino acid sequences were found to be shared among expanded clones across subjects, suggesting that TCR-beta repertoires were private in all groups.

V lost 8 bases and J lost 1 base; the stretch between them is 15 bases long. The germline V gene provides CDR1 SGHRS and CDR2 YFSETQ. From the cysteine through the phenylalanine, the CDR3 covers 15 amino acids. The retained sequence is limited to the CDR3, 45 bases, with the frame set at the first base. The time point label, read with the paper, signifies: longitudinal time-point 3. Libraries from unsorted PBMCs were made from 2 million PBMCs kept in RNAlater at -80 degrees C until RNA extraction. PBMCs were separated from peripheral blood using Ficoll-Hypaque density gradient centrifugation and then cryopreserved in liquid nitrogen. This clonotype has at least ten counts. It lacks a known antigen. No base-level quality is on record; no much larger clone is a single base apart. cDNA was synthesized by template-switch 5'RACE using a primer carrying a 10-nucleotide random unique molecular identifier by which each TCR transcript was tagged. Every sequencing run yielded over 190 million TCR-beta sequences covering 15-18 subjects. Total RNA was extracted with the RNeasy kit. TCR-beta VDJ regions were amplified with primers for the TCR constant region and the 5'RACE anchor, using the KAPA Real-time Library Amplification kit. A first PCR added sample indexes and Illumina adaptors, after which a second PCR increased the library yield. After Ampure bead purification, the TCR product of roughly 650 bp was size-selected on a 2% E-gel SizeSelection system. Library quality was checked on a Bioanalyzer, concentration was measured with Qubit, and libraries were quantified with the Kapa Library Quantification kit before pooling. Paired-end 2 x 150 bp sequencing of the libraries was performed on an Illumina HiSeq 2500. To increase sequence diversity, about 23-30% phiX was spiked into each library pool. As for the authors' bioinformatics: The quality-filtered reads were processed with the UMI-based MiGEC pipeline, whose error correction step removed more than 75% of the raw TCR sequences. VDJ genes were aligned to IMGT germline references, and clonotypes were defined by unique CDR3 amino acid sequence plus V-J genes. Clonal expansion, Shannon diversity and CDR3 relatedness were evaluated with VDJtools (CalcPairwiseDistances, ClusterSamples), while phylogenetic trees were built in CLCbio workbench. A clone was classed as expanded if it had 8 or more unique UMIs, a cutoff based on coefficient-of-variation modelling across technical triplicates. Through fastp at Q25 and MiXCR, TCRdb rebuilt clones from the public reads, retaining in-frame beta chains. Every CDR3 protein is listed once, alongside the most common genes and DNA of its rows. The V and J calls follow TCRdb's processing rather than the paper's. The sample contains around 100,000 distinct CDR3 sequences, 9.5% to 14% of them found a single time. Under 4% of the sample is taken by the ten largest.

The sample consisted of PBMCs. The receptor comes from a female donor with HTLV-1-associated myelopathy (HAM/TSP). The sequence is built from TRBV5-1 and TRBJ2-2; matching of 5 bases hints at TRBD1 as the D gene. The bases are TGCGCCAGTGATAATGGGGCTTTGAACACCGGGGAGCTGTTTTTT. This gives the protein CASDNGALNTGELFF.